The 12 T cell receptor beta chains below all came from one sample that was sequenced in a study of blood T cell repertoires in COVID-19 (dated by TCRdb to about 2020). Libraries were prepared through the immunoSEQ multiplex PCR assay. This is the immuneACCESS table as TCRdb keeps it, with only in-frame sequences that have V and J called. A part of the clones is gone; compared with another copy, unresolved V genes explain less than half, and the rest is unexplained. The sample table shows a few hundred thousand clones, and 86% are seen once. Approximately 2% of the sample rests with the top ten. The source material was peripheral blood. The receptors stem from a man aged 30 to 45 with active or convalescent COVID-19.

J is TRBJ1-3 and V is TRBV18, with unresolved D. Germline-derived CDR1 and CDR2 are KGHSH and LQKENI. CDR3 size: 15 residues. V was cut by 0 bases and J by 2 bases, with 8 bases left in between. CDR3 nucleotides: TGTGCCAGCTCACCACCGGCTGGCACTGGAAACACCATATATTTT. Amino acid sequence: CASSPPAGTGNTIYF.

This chain connects TRBV10-3 to TRBJ2-7, with D tentatively TRBD1 (6 bases). Trimming pared 8 bases from V and 3 bases from J, leaving 17 bases between. Per the germline V gene, CDR1 is ENHRY and CDR2 is SYGVKD. The CDR3 is made up of 14 amino acids. The DNA of the CDR3 is TGTGCCATCTCCCGAAGGCAGGGGAACTACGAGCAGTACTTC. Translating it yields CAISRRQGNYEQYF.

The V call is TRBV6-5, the J call TRBJ1-2; a possible D gene is TRBD1 (6 bases). Germline-derived CDR1 and CDR2 are MNHEY and SVGAGI. Trimming left V 4 bases short and J 4 bases short, with 13 bases between. The CDR3 covers 14 residues. CDR3 nucleotides: TGTGCCAGCAGTTCCAACAGGGTACCCTATGGCTACACCTTC. Translation: CASSSNRVPYGYTF.

The V and J genes are TRBV30 and TRBJ1-2; TRBD1 matches 11 bases. In germline, CDR1 is GTSNPN, CDR2 SVGIG (reference sequence). This CDR3 region has 13 residues. V gave up 7 bases and J gave up 5 bases; unmatched junction bases: 6. CDR3: CASPGQGGYGYTF. CDR3 DNA sequence: TGTGCCTCCCCGGGACAGGGGGGGTATGGCTACACCTTC.

V and J are TRBV4-1 and TRBJ1-2, with D possibly matching TRBD1 (5 bases). CDR1 MGHRA and CDR2 YSYEKL come from the germline V gene. Trimming cost V 0 bases and J 3 bases, with 14 bases left between them. This CDR3 has 16 residues. Here the CDR3 DNA reads TGCGCCAGCAGCCAAGAGTGGCAGGGTGCACACTATGGCTACACCTTC. Its translation: CASSQEWQGAHYGYTF.

The chain uses TRBV10-2 and TRBJ2-1; 12 bases line up with TRBD2. The germline V gene encodes CDR1 WSHSY and CDR2 SAAADI. The CDR3 has 19 residues. V lost 5 bases and J lost 3; bases outside the gene matches: 14. CDR3 in amino acids: CASSYPLASGGASYNEQFF. Here the CDR3 DNA reads TGCGCCAGCAGTTATCCCTTGGCTAGCGGGGGGGCAAGCTACAATGAGCAGTTCTTC.

The chain carries TRBV6-2 or TRBV6-3 and TRBJ1-5, with 9 bases aligning to TRBD1. The germline V gene encodes CDR1 MNHEY and CDR2 SVGEGT. Trimming took 4 bases from V and 4 from J; bases not matched to a gene: 2. The CDR3 is 14 residues long. CDR3 amino acids: CASSWGTGNQPQHF. Here the CDR3 DNA reads TGTGCCAGCAGTTGGGGGACAGGGAATCAGCCCCAGCATTTT.

Remarks on this clone: The identical CDR3 is also encoded by other nucleotide sequences in the sample. This rearrangement joins TRBV11-3 to TRBJ1-1; 7 bases agree with TRBD1. The CDR3 has 14 amino acids. The V gene end was trimmed by 5 bases and the J gene end by 1 base; junction bases not matched to a gene: 4. Germline lookup yields CDR1 SGHNT and CDR2 YENEEA. In DNA, the CDR3 is TGTGCCAGCAGCGCCGGACAGGCGAACACTGAAGCTTTCTTT. Its translation is CASSAGQANTEAFF.

The genes are TRBV3-1 (or the pseudogene TRBV3-2) and TRBJ2-2; a weak D match, TRBD2 (6 bases). Germline CDR1 and CDR2: LGHDT and YNNKEL (reference sequence). CDR3 size: 11 residues. The CDR3 reads CAVGGTGELFF. The CDR3 region has the DNA TGTGCAGTCGGGGGTACCGGGGAGCTGTTTTTT.

The chain couples TRBV12-3 or TRBV12-4 to TRBJ1-4, with D unresolved. This CDR3 has 13 residues. V lost 8 bases, J lost 6 bases, and 13 bases lay in between. CDR3 in amino acids: CASRALGDEKLFF. CDR3 DNA: TGTGCCAGCCGGGCCTTGGGAGATGAAAAACTGTTTTTT.

The chain couples TRBV30 to TRBJ1-5, with D possibly TRBD1 on 5 matching bases. This CDR3 contains 12 residues. The germline CDR1 and CDR2 sequences are GTSNPN and SVGIG (reference sequence). Trimming took off 3 bases at V and 4 bases at J, with 7 bases between the two ends. CDR3 sequence (DNA): TGTGCCTGGAGCTCAGGGAATCAGCCCCAGCATTTT. Its protein product is CAWSSGNQPQHF.

The CDR3 DNA is TGTGCCAGCAGCGTAGTCGACACCGGGGAGCTGTTTTTT. This translates into CASSVVDTGELFF. The rearrangement links TRBV9 to TRBJ2-2; D is ambiguous. Trimming stripped 0 bases from V and 3 bases from J, with 3 bases between. From germline, CDR1 is SGDLS and CDR2 YYNGEE. The CDR3 is made up of 13 amino acids.